This T cell receptor beta chain stems from a study of tissue T cells after allogeneic stem cell transplantation. Study background: Enrolled prospectively were adult allogeneic hematopoietic cell transplant recipients whose graft-versus-host disease was steroid-refractory. Gastrointestinal graft-versus-host disease was present in all patients, each treated with several therapy lines. CD3+ T cells were flow-sorted when enough cells; otherwise DNA extracted directly.

The table lists this clone with a count of one. The CDR3 has 14 residues. The ends lost 3 bases at V and 3 bases at J; junction bases unmatched: 4. The germline CDR1 and CDR2 sequences are MDHEN and SYDVKM. Generated by immunoSEQ multiplex PCR, the TCRdb table keeps only in-frame clones and is missing some. Here the sample spans tens of thousands of clones, roughly 87% being singletons. This rearrangement joins TRBV28 to TRBJ1-2; the match to TRBD1 covers 7 bases. The clonotype originates from a woman aged 18 to 55 who later had graft-versus-host disease after an allogeneic stem cell transplant. Here the sequenced sample was blood, taken before transplantation. The CDR3 spells CASSFSGGYYGYTF. CDR3 DNA: TGTGCCAGCAGTTTCTCAGGGGGGTACTATGGCTACACCTTC.